The 22 T cell receptor beta chains below come from one sample, sequenced in a study of a mutant IDH1 vaccine in newly diagnosed glioma. Sequenced by immunoSEQ multiplex PCR; TCRdb stores in-frame clones only, minus some. The sample shows about 38,000 clones, around 78% of them seen only once. The sample's time point: week 5, during vaccination. What each vaccine dose contained was 300 ug of mutant IDH1 20-mer peptide, accompanied by topical imiquimod. Their target antigens are unknown. Sequenced material: PBMCs, taken from a glioma patient whose treatment included an IDH1 peptide vaccine. These receptors all stem from a man in his forties or fifties with glioma.

The CDR3 here is CASTEGRGRQPQHF. The CDR3 region has the DNA TGTGCCAGCACCGAAGGAAGGGGGCGGCAGCCCCAGCATTTT. This chain uses TRBV6-1 with TRBJ1-5, with 7 bases aligning to TRBD1. The CDR3 contains 14 residues. Germline lookup yields CDR1 MNHNS and CDR2 SASEGT. V was clipped by 7 bases and J by 7 bases; unmatched bases: 10.

The chain couples TRBV14 to TRBJ2-1; possibly TRBD1 for D (6 bases). V gave up 7 bases and J gave up 7 bases, with 14 bases separating them. The V gene's germline CDR1 is SGHDN and CDR2 FVKESK. This CDR3 contains 13 residues. This CDR3 is CASNLGAGNEQFF. For the CDR3, the DNA is TGTGCCAGCAACCTGGGGGCCGGGAATGAGCAGTTCTTC.

V gene TRBV30 combines with J gene TRBJ1-3; 8 nucleotides align to TRBD1. This CDR3 is built from 15 residues. Losses at the gene ends were 1 base for V and 3 bases for J; bases not matched to a gene: 5. Germline V lookup: CDR1 GTSNPN, CDR2 SVGIG (reference sequence). DNA for the CDR3: TGTGCCTGGAGTGCCACAGGGGGATTTGGAAACACCATATATTTT. The encoded protein is CAWSATGGFGNTIYF.

The chain combines TRBV4-1 with TRBJ2-3, with D possibly TRBD2 on 6 matching bases. V was clipped by 1 base and J by 6 bases, with 11 bases between them. Per the germline V gene, CDR1 is MGHRA and CDR2 is YSYEKL. CDR3 length equals 14 residues. CDR3 residues: CASSQGAGTDTQYF. The CDR3 DNA follows: TGCGCCAGCAGCCAAGGGGCGGGGACTGATACGCAGTATTTT.

In this sample, this clone turned up once. This chain's CDR3 is CASSDRRKLFF. The CDR3 DNA is TGTGCCAGCAGTGACAGGCGGAAACTGTTTTTT. V is TRBV2 and J is TRBJ1-4, with D hard to call. Per the germline V gene, CDR1 is SNHLY and CDR2 is FYNNEI. The germline V and J ends were trimmed by 3 bases and 11 bases, with 7 bases remaining between them. CDR3 length equals 11 residues.

This chain links TRBV19 with TRBJ2-3, with D possibly TRBD2 on 6 matching bases. V lost 4 bases and J 5 bases, leaving 13 bases between the germline ends. The CDR3 runs 14 residues. Germline values: CDR1 LNHDA, CDR2 SQIVND (reference sequence). The CDR3 loop reads CASSRRDRGDTQYF. CDR3 nucleotide sequence: TGTGCCAGTAGTAGGCGGGATCGGGGAGATACGCAGTATTTT.

The chain uses TRBV5-1 and TRBJ2-5, with D unresolved. The CDR3 contains 16 residues. Looked up from germline, CDR1 is SGHRS and CDR2 is YFSETQ. V was pared by 0 bases and J by 1 base, with 13 bases between. In DNA form, the CDR3 reads TGCGCCAGCAGCTTGGGAGCGCAGTCAATCCAAGAGACCCAGTACTTC. Protein: CASSLGAQSIQETQYF.

V and J are TRBV5-6 and TRBJ1-2, with D unresolved. The CDR3 loop spans 12 amino acids. Germline V gene lookup returns CDR1 SGHDT and CDR2 YYEEEE. The V end was cut by 0 bases, the J end by 8 bases, with 8 bases between. CDR3 protein: CASSLDTRGYTF. The CDR3 nucleotides read TGTGCCAGCAGCTTGGATACGAGAGGCTACACCTTC.

The chain uses TRBV6-4 and TRBJ2-3, with D possibly being TRBD2 (8 bases). Trimming left V 8 bases short and J 5 bases short, with 17 bases between. This CDR3 region has 14 residues. Germline V lookup: CDR1 MRHNA, CDR2 SNTAGT. The CDR3 sequence: CASREGAGVDTQYF. The CDR3, as DNA: TGTGCCAGCCGGGAGGGGGCGGGGGTAGATACGCAGTATTTT.

V is TRBV11-2 and J is TRBJ2-7; a possible D gene is TRBD2 (5 bases). The germline CDR1 and CDR2 sequences are SGHAT and FQNNGV. The CDR3 sequence is 12 residues long. Trimming stripped 4 bases from V and 9 bases from J, with 13 bases between. As DNA, the CDR3 is TGTGCCAGCAGCTCATCGGGGTTAGTGCAGTACTTC. This translates into CASSSSGLVQYF.

This clone was seen more than once but under ten times. This chain joins TRBV6-5 and TRBJ1-2; TRBD1 aligns across 7 bases. Germline assignment: CDR1 MNHEY and CDR2 SVGAGI. This CDR3 is built from 12 residues. V was pared by 6 bases and J by 7 bases, with 5 bases of the junction left unmatched. CDR3 DNA sequence: TGTGCCAGCAGCCGGGACAGAGGTGGCTACACCTTC. It yields the protein CASSRDRGGYTF.

The chain employs TRBV18 and TRBJ1-3; D is ambiguous. CDR1 and CDR2 (germline): KGHSH, LQKENI. Trimming removed 1 base from V and 0 bases from J, with 7 bases in between. The CDR3 contains 15 residues. In nucleotides, the CDR3 is TGTGCCAGCTCACCACGGCAGCTCTCTGGAAACACCATATATTTT. It is translated as CASSPRQLSGNTIYF.

This rearrangement joins TRBV30 to TRBJ1-5; TRBD1 agrees at 8 bases. Germline V gene data show CDR1 as GTSNPN and CDR2 as SVGIG (reference sequence). V shed 3 bases, J shed 0 bases, and the junction held 4 bases outside the gene matches. This CDR3 contains 15 residues. The CDR3 region has the DNA TGTGCCTGGAGCCGACAGGGGTTTAGCAATCAGCCCCAGCATTTT. Translation gives CAWSRQGFSNQPQHF.

On this clone itself: This sample includes further DNA sequences coding for the same CDR3. The rearrangement links TRBV5-1 to TRBJ2-3; D is unresolved. This CDR3 region has 13 residues. Trimming took off 2 bases at V and 1 base at J, with 5 bases between the two ends. The V gene's germline CDR1 is SGHRS and CDR2 YFSETQ. DNA for the CDR3: TGCGCCAGCAGCTTAAGGGGCACAGATACGCAGTATTTT. This encodes CASSLRGTDTQYF.

The chain carries TRBV6-6 and TRBJ1-1; 10 nucleotides agree with TRBD1. Germline loops: CDR1 MNHNY, CDR2 SVGAGI (reference sequence). The CDR3 has 13 amino acids. The J segment lost 3 bases and the V segment lost 6 bases, leaving 1 base of the junction unmatched. CDR3 amino acids: CASRGQGYTEAFF. The CDR3 DNA follows: TGTGCCAGCAGGGGACAGGGGTACACTGAAGCTTTCTTT.

J is TRBJ2-7 and V is TRBV5-8, with D uncertain. Germline values: CDR1 SGHTS, CDR2 YDEGEE. The germline V and J ends were trimmed by 2 bases and 0 bases, with 6 bases remaining between them. The CDR3 is made up of 13 amino acids. As DNA, the CDR3 is TGTGCCAGCAGCTTAACGAACTCCTACGAGCAGTACTTC. Translation gives CASSLTNSYEQYF. Combining the CDR3 with reference TRBV5-8 and TRBJ2-7 gives the whole variable domain EAGVTQSPTHLIKTRGQQATLRCSPISGHTSVYWYQQALGLGLQFLLWYDEGEERNRGNFPPRFSGRQFPNYSSELNVNALELEDSALYLCASSLTNSYEQYFGPGTRLTVT.

This chain links TRBV25-1 with TRBJ2-2, with 7 bases fitting TRBD1. From germline, CDR1 is MGHDK and CDR2 SYGVNS. Trimming cost V 6 bases and J 4 bases; bases outside gene matches: 8. The CDR3 spans 15 residues. CDR3 bases: TGTGCCAGCAGATCTGACAGGGATGGCACCGGGGAGCTGTTTTTT. Translated, it gives CASRSDRDGTGELFF. The whole variable domain, filled in from reference TRBV25-1 and TRBJ2-2, reads EADIYQTPRYLVIGTGKKITLECSQTMGHDKMYWYQQDPGMELHLIHYSYGVNSTEKGDLSSESTVSRIRTEHFPLTLESARPSHTSQYLCASRSDRDGTGELFFGEGSRLTVL.

The genes are TRBV5-6 and TRBJ1-1; D is unclear. The V gene's germline CDR1 is SGHDT and CDR2 YYEEEE. This CDR3 is 12 amino acids long. Trimming removed 0 bases from V and 11 bases from J, with 11 bases in between. CDR3 DNA sequence: TGTGCCAGCAGCTTGGGACACCTTCGGGCTTTCTTT. Amino acids: CASSLGHLRAFF.

Here the CDR3 DNA reads TGTGCCAGCGGCTCTGGGGGGCAGAGTGGCTACACCTTC. It translates to CASGSGGQSGYTF. V is TRBV2 and J is TRBJ1-2, with D possibly matching TRBD1 (6 bases). The length of the CDR3 is 13 residues. The ends were cut back, 8 bases at V and 7 bases at J, with 17 bases in the middle. Germline assignment: CDR1 SNHLY and CDR2 FYNNEI. The variable domain in full, completed from reference TRBV2 and TRBJ1-2, reads EPEVTQTPSHQVTQMGQEVILRCVPISNHLYFYWYRQILGQKVEFLVSFYNNEISEKSEIFDDQFSVERPDGSNFTLKIRSTKLEDSAMYFCASGSGGQSGYTFGSGTRLTVV.

The gene calls are TRBV2 and TRBJ2-5; maybe TRBD1 (7 bases). The germline CDR1 and CDR2 sequences are SNHLY and FYNNEI. This CDR3 is built from 12 residues. V dropped 4 bases and J dropped 11 bases, with 14 bases sitting between them. Here the CDR3 reads CASSGQGLEQYF. CDR3 DNA sequence: TGTGCCAGCAGTGGACAGGGACTGGAGCAGTACTTC.

In DNA, the CDR3 is TGTGCCAGCAGCCGGGACAGGGGAGGCGGCTACACCTTC. Encoded protein: CASSRDRGGGYTF. V is TRBV27 and J is TRBJ1-2; 10 bases match TRBD1. Germline CDR1 is MNHEY and CDR2 is SMNVEV (reference sequence). The CDR3 spans 13 residues. V trimming: 6 bases; J trimming: 8 bases; junction bases outside the gene matches: 6.

V gene TRBV5-1 combines with J gene TRBJ2-3; the D is unclear. The CDR3 is made up of 14 amino acids. V lost 6 bases to trimming and J lost 2 bases, with 13 bases between them. CDR1 is SGHRS and CDR2 is YFSETQ in the germline V gene. In nucleotides, the CDR3 is TGCGCCAGCAAATCCCAGATATCCACAGATACGCAGTATTTT. Amino acids: CASKSQISTDTQYF.